Each of the 20 T cell receptor beta chains below was sequenced from the same sample in a study of cytomegalovirus exposure and HLA in healthy donors. Use of 60 Vbeta and 13 Jbeta primers characterized the PCR. Profiling relied on immunoSEQ multiplex PCR, and the TCRdb table lists in-frame clones only, not all of them. The data hold some 100,000 clones, with 55% to 75% observed a single time. The specimen sequenced was PBMCs. The receptors were sampled from a woman aged 70-85 years in good health and CMV-seropositive.

V is TRBV7-2 and J is TRBJ1-1; D is unresolved. The germline V gene has CDR1 SGHTA and CDR2 FQGNSA. This CDR3 is 15 amino acids long. Trimming left V 3 bases short and J 1 base short, with 12 bases between. CDR3 bases: TGTGCCAGCAGCTTCAAACAGATCTCGAACACTGAAGCTTTCTTT. Translation gives CASSFKQISNTEAFF.

Only a few counts were recorded for this clone. The genes are TRBV11-3 and TRBJ2-1, with TRBD2 matching over 7 bases. Germline trimming cut 1 base from V and 4 bases from J; bases unmatched to any gene: 4. CDR3 length: 15 amino acids. The germline CDR1 and CDR2 sequences are SGHNT and YENEEA. CDR3 sequence: CASSLGGGDYNEQFF. The CDR3 coding sequence is TGTGCCAGCAGCTTAGGGGGGGGAGATTACAATGAGCAGTTCTTC.

The chain links TRBV18 to TRBJ1-3; perhaps TRBD1 as D (5 bases). CDR1 is KGHSH, CDR2 LQKENI, per germline. This CDR3 has 15 amino acids. V lost 6 bases to trimming and J lost 0 bases, with 12 bases between them. CDR3 in amino acids: CASSPDSSSGNTIYF. The CDR3 nucleotides are TGTGCCAGCTCGCCTGACAGTTCCTCTGGAAACACCATATATTTT. Full variable domain (remainder filled in from reference TRBV18 and TRBJ1-3): NAGVMQNPRHLVRRRGQEARLRCSPMKGHSHVYWYRQLPEEGLKFMVYLQKENIIDESGMPKERFSAEFPKEGPSILRIQQVVRGDSAAYFCASSPDSSSGNTIYFGEGSWLTVV.

CDR3 amino acids: CASSFGDSNQPQHF. CDR3 nucleotides: TGTGCCAGCAGCTTCGGGGATAGCAATCAGCCCCAGCATTTT. V gene TRBV5-6 combines with J gene TRBJ1-5; D remains unclear. Trimming took off 2 bases at V and 0 bases at J, with 6 bases between the two ends. The germline V gene has CDR1 SGHDT and CDR2 YYEEEE. The CDR3 spans 14 residues.

This chain connects TRBV7-2 to TRBJ2-5; a weak D match, TRBD2 (7 bases). The CDR3 length is 16 residues. V was pared by 5 bases and J by 4 bases, with 20 bases between. Germline CDR1 reads SGHTA; CDR2 reads FQGNSA. The CDR3 DNA sequence: TGTGCCAGCAGCCTAGTGGGGGGGCTAGGACGAGAGACCCAGTACTTC. Amino acids: CASSLVGGLGRETQYF. Full variable domain (remainder filled in from reference TRBV7-2 and TRBJ2-5): GAGVSQSPSNKVTEKGKDVELRCDPISGHTALYWYRQSLGQGLEFLIYFQGNSAPDKSGLPSDRFSAERTGGSVSTLTIQRTQQEDSAVYLCASSLVGGLGRETQYFGPGTRLLVL.

In this sample, this clone turned up a few times. The chain joins TRBV30 to TRBJ2-7, with D possibly TRBD1 on 6 matching bases. The V and J ends lost 0 bases and 4 bases respectively, with 7 bases between them. The CDR3 has 12 residues. Germline-derived CDR1 and CDR2 are GTSNPN and SVGIG (reference sequence). The CDR3 protein is CAWSVGQYEQYF. CDR3 sequence (DNA): TGTGCCTGGAGTGTAGGACAGTACGAGCAGTACTTC.

The CDR3 region is CAISDRQGNSPLHF. CDR3 sequence (DNA): TGTGCCATCAGTGACCGACAGGGTAATTCACCCCTCCACTTT. The rearrangement uses TRBV10-3 and TRBJ1-6, with 7 bases aligning to TRBD1. The germline V gene has CDR1 ENHRY and CDR2 SYGVKD. The CDR3 runs to 14 residues. V shed 3 bases, J shed 6 bases, and the junction held 2 bases outside the gene matches.

The chain is built from TRBV19 and TRBJ1-2; the match to TRBD1 covers 9 bases. CDR3 size: 13 residues. The V segment lost 6 bases and the J segment 6 bases; nucleotides outside the gene matches: 5. CDR1 LNHDA and CDR2 SQIVND come from the germline V gene (reference sequence). The DNA for the CDR3 is TGTGCCAGTAGAGGGACAGGGTCGGATGGCTACACCTTC. Translated: CASRGTGSDGYTF.

This clone was detected only once. The chain links TRBV5-8 to TRBJ1-4, with 8 bases aligning to TRBD1. Germline CDR1 reads SGHTS; CDR2 reads YDEGEE. There are 14 residues in the CDR3. Germline trimming cut 4 bases from V and 8 bases from J; bases unmatched to any gene: 7. In DNA form, the CDR3 reads TGTGCCAGCAGCCCCAGGGGGCTAAGGGAAAAACTGTTTTTT. Translating gives CASSPRGLREKLFF. The full variable domain, with the rest looked up from reference TRBV5-8 and TRBJ1-4, is EAGVTQSPTHLIKTRGQQATLRCSPISGHTSVYWYQQALGLGLQFLLWYDEGEERNRGNFPPRFSGRQFPNYSSELNVNALELEDSALYLCASSPRGLREKLFFGSGTQLSVL.

This sequence joins TRBV19 and TRBJ1-6; D gene uncertain. This CDR3 comprises 15 residues. Germline CDR1 and CDR2: LNHDA and SQIVND (reference sequence). Trimming took 3 bases from V and 3 from J, leaving 9 bases between them. This CDR3 is CASSMGGLYNSPLHF. CDR3 sequence (DNA): TGTGCCAGTAGTATGGGCGGGCTCTATAATTCACCCCTCCACTTT.

The gene calls are TRBV5-1 and TRBJ2-3; 8 bases line up with TRBD1. This CDR3 region has 15 residues. Germline V gene data show CDR1 as SGHRS and CDR2 as YFSETQ. J lost 1 base, V lost 4 bases, and 5 bases had no gene match. Written as DNA, the CDR3 is TGCGCCAGCAGCCTTGGACAGGGAGGCACAGATACGCAGTATTTT. It encodes CASSLGQGGTDTQYF.

This clone was seen a handful of times. The chain carries TRBV9 and TRBJ1-1; D unresolved. Looked up from germline, CDR1 is SGDLS and CDR2 is YYNGEE. V was cut by 0 bases and J by 1 base, with 7 bases left in between. CDR3 size: 14 residues. The CDR3: CASSVVAGNTEAFF. CDR3 nucleotides: TGTGCCAGCAGCGTAGTCGCAGGGAACACTGAAGCTTTCTTT.

V is TRBV27 and J is TRBJ1-2; D may be TRBD1 (5 bases). The CDR3 consists of 14 residues. Between the trimmed V and J ends, which lost 2 bases and 4 bases, there was a span of 11 bases. Germline CDR1 MNHEY, CDR2 SMNVEV (reference sequence). Written as DNA, the CDR3 is TGTGCCAGCAGTTTAGATCAGGGTACCTATGGCTACACCTTC. It specifies CASSLDQGTYGYTF.

This chain uses TRBV6-5 with TRBJ1-5; the match to TRBD1 covers 7 bases. V gave up 6 bases and J gave up 4 bases; unmatched junction bases: 9. This CDR3 region has 15 residues. The germline CDR1 and CDR2 sequences are MNHEY and SVGAGI. The CDR3 loop is CASSSTGAGNQPQHF. The CDR3 DNA is TGTGCCAGCAGCTCAACAGGGGCCGGAAATCAGCCCCAGCATTTT.

This clone was seen just once. The chain couples TRBV5-4 to TRBJ1-3; no reliable D call. Germline V lookup: CDR1 SGHNT, CDR2 YYREEE (reference sequence). V was clipped by 0 bases and J by 4 bases, with 17 bases between them. CDR3 size: 17 residues. The DNA for the CDR3 is TGTGCCAGCAGCTTGGGGCAGGCAGGTCGATTCGGAAACACCATATATTTT. Translated, it gives CASSLGQAGRFGNTIYF.

This clone appeared once. The rearrangement links TRBV10-3 to TRBJ1-1; 7 bases are a match to TRBD1. Germline trimming cut 6 bases from V and 1 base from J; bases unmatched to any gene: 8. CDR3 length: 15 residues. The germline V gene encodes CDR1 ENHRY and CDR2 SYGVKD. The CDR3 reads CAIREGGSRNTEAFF. The CDR3 DNA sequence: TGTGCCATCAGAGAAGGGGGCTCAAGGAACACTGAAGCTTTCTTT.

The V call is TRBV18, the J call TRBJ2-7; a possible D gene is TRBD2 (5 bases). Germline V lookup: CDR1 KGHSH, CDR2 LQKENI. Trimming removed 3 bases from V and 7 bases from J, with 19 bases in between. This CDR3 contains 15 residues. The CDR3 coding sequence is TGTGCCAGCTCACCCGCCATGGGTGTACTAGGGGAGCAGTACTTC. It codes for CASSPAMGVLGEQYF.

The chain is built from TRBV5-1 and TRBJ2-2; D unresolved. Germline V lookup: CDR1 SGHRS, CDR2 YFSETQ. This CDR3 spans 12 amino acids. Trimming removed 5 bases from V and 6 bases from J, with 8 bases in between. Here the CDR3 DNA reads TGCGCCAGCAGGCCCTATTCCGGGGAGCTGTTTTTT. This gives the protein CASRPYSGELFF.

The chain combines TRBV5-6 with TRBJ2-7; 8 bases are shared with TRBD1. This CDR3 is built from 15 residues. V shed 4 bases, J shed 5 bases, and the junction held 11 bases outside the gene matches. CDR1 and CDR2 from the germline V gene are SGHDT and YYEEEE. CDR3 sequence reads: CASSGEDRVWDEQYF. DNA of the CDR3: TGTGCCAGCAGCGGCGAGGACAGGGTTTGGGACGAGCAGTACTTC.

The V call is TRBV5-1, the J call TRBJ2-3; 15 bases are shared with TRBD2. Germline loops: CDR1 SGHRS, CDR2 YFSETQ. J gave up 4 bases and V 3 bases, and 6 bases lay outside the gene matches. This CDR3 spans 17 amino acids. The DNA of the CDR3 is TGCGCCAGCAGCTCCGGGACTAGCGGGGGGCGGCCAGATACGCAGTATTTT. Translated, it gives CASSSGTSGGRPDTQYF.